This T cell receptor beta chain emerged from a study of vaccination and CD4 T cells after COVID-19 (dated by TCRdb to between 2021 and 2022). About the study as a whole: SARS-CoV-2 positivity had been established in the convalescent patients by nasal swab PCR, and mild disease was recorded in several of these patients and severe disease in one. Post-COVID blood samples were collected from convalescent patients a median of around 100 days after diagnosis, with a range of roughly 30 to 161 days. Two doses of either the Pfizer-BioNTech BNT162b2 vaccine (n=8) or the Moderna mRNA-1273 vaccine (n=2) were administered to participants. The convalescent cohort comprised six males and four females, including two Hispanic individuals, seven Caucasians, two Asians and one multiracial person. In roughly nine COVID-19 convalescent patients and several infection-naive healthy vaccine recipients, the spike-specific CD4+ TCR repertoire before mRNA vaccination was compared with the repertoire after mRNA vaccination. Post-vaccine blood samples were taken a median of about 77 days after the second vaccine dose, with a range of roughly 14 to 250 days.

A word on this clonotype: Its antigen specificity is not known. No much larger clone exists at a distance of one base, and base qualities are not known.

Positive SARS-CoV-2 PCR tests in the convalescent patients dated from March to December 2020, before Alpha, Beta and Delta variants emerged in the United States. Ficoll-Paque Plus gradient centrifugation was used to isolate PBMCs from whole blood, and the isolated PBMCs were then either used fresh or cryopreserved at -140C. Library creation used PCR. The sequencer listed for this sample is Illumina iSeq 100. The authors' pipeline ran thus. Non-productive sequences were removed, and CDR3s that did not start with C, did not end with F or W, or were shorter than 7 amino acids were discarded. Levenshtein distances (stringdist) and unrooted phylogenetic trees (ape) in R version 3.6.1 were used to assess CDR3 homology. In TCRdb, the public reads were trimmed at Q25 with fastp and aligned with MiXCR, with productive beta chains retained. Every entry covers one CDR3 protein and lists the most common genes and DNA from its rows. The authors' filters were not applied to this entry. The sample data list 15,000 to 20,000 distinct CDR3 sequences, and 60% of these were observed just once. 1.1% of the sample comes from the top ten.

The germline V gene supplies CDR1 SGHTA and CDR2 FQGNSA. V lost 5 bases and J lost 3 bases, and the count of bases not matched to a germline gene is 12. The CDR3 sequence holds 17 residues, the cysteine and phenylalanine included. The entry retains the CDR3 DNA only, 51 bases that are in frame from base 1. General conclusions and limits of the study: Of the vaccine-specific clones in convalescent patients, 304 of 307, or nearly all, reacted only to SARS-CoV-2 spike and did not cross-react with common cold coronaviruses. Among convalescent patients, a median about 86% of the SARS-CoV-2-reactive clones seen after vaccination appeared only after vaccination, which suggests priming specific to the vaccine. Only a relatively small number of convalescent patients were included in the study, and early timepoints following natural infection were not analyzed. An increase in the median number of SARS-CoV-2-reactive clonotypes from approximately 21 after infection to some 40 after vaccination was observed, but the change was not found to be significant.

The input for sequencing was CD4+ T cells from blood, taken after SARS-CoV-2 vaccination. The V and J segments used are TRBV7-2 and TRBJ2-3, and TRBD1 matches 9 of the central bases. The clonotype comes from a human donor who had recovered from COVID-19. The CDR3 corresponds to CASSRAIQGAGTDTQYF. The DNA sequence is given as TGTGCCAGCAGCCGAGCGATACAGGGGGCGGGTACAGATACGCAGTATTTT.